A single sample gave rise to the 7 T cell receptor beta chains below, sequenced in a study of blood T cell repertoires in COVID-19. The method was immunoSEQ multiplex PCR; TCRdb's version includes in-frame clones alone and lacks a portion of them. The table lists 140,000 to 150,000 clones, around 87% of them singletons. The sample comprised PBMCs or T cells enriched from blood (not recorded which). The receptors were gathered from a man in his 60s who had recovered from COVID-19.

A remark on this clone: The identical CDR3 is also encoded by other nucleotide sequences in the sample. V usage is TRBV5-5 and J usage is TRBJ1-5; 11 positions match TRBD1. Trimming removed 4 bases from V and 7 bases from J; junction bases left unmatched: 4. Looked up from germline, CDR1 is SGHKS and CDR2 is YYEKEE (reference sequence). The length of the CDR3 is 14 residues. The CDR3 sequence: CASSLGTGGQPQHF. The CDR3, as DNA: TGTGCCAGCAGCCTCGGGACAGGGGGACAGCCCCAGCATTTT.

V gene TRBV12-3 or TRBV12-4 combines with J gene TRBJ1-2; 10 positions agree with TRBD1. J gave up 7 bases and V 6 bases, and 5 bases lay outside the gene matches. The CDR3 sequence is 13 residues long. The CDR3 is CASRTGGAFGYTF. The CDR3 bases are TGTGCCAGCAGGACAGGGGGCGCATTTGGCTACACCTTC.

The J gene is TRBJ1-4, the V gene TRBV28, with a possible D match to TRBD1 (5 bases). Germline CDR1 and CDR2: MDHEN and SYDVKM. The CDR3 runs to 14 residues. The V and J ends lost 1 base and 10 bases respectively, with 13 bases between them. This CDR3 reads CASSLFPGNGKLFF. In nucleotides, the CDR3 is TGTGCCAGCAGTTTATTCCCAGGGAACGGAAAACTGTTTTTT.

V gene TRBV3-1 (or the pseudogene TRBV3-2) combines with J gene TRBJ2-2; D remains ambiguous. Trimming cost V 8 bases and J 2 bases, with 6 bases left between them. The CDR3 runs to 12 residues. The germline gives CDR1 LGHDT, CDR2 YNNKEL (reference sequence). In nucleotides, the CDR3 is TGTGCCAGCCGCTACAACACCGGGGAGCTGTTTTTT. Translating it yields CASRYNTGELFF.

In nucleotides, the CDR3 is TGCGCCAGCAGCCAAGGTCCTGGGGCCTCCTACGAGCAGTACTTC. Protein sequence: CASSQGPGASYEQYF. The chain combines TRBV4-1 with TRBJ2-7, with D maybe TRBD1 (5 bases). Trimming removed 1 base from V and 0 bases from J, with 10 bases in between. The CDR3 runs 15 residues. The germline V gene encodes CDR1 MGHRA and CDR2 YSYEKL.

This clone was found once. V and J are TRBV7-3 and TRBJ2-1, with 8 bases aligning to TRBD2. This CDR3 has 16 amino acids. With 0 bases clipped from V and 5 bases from J, the junction kept 6 bases outside the gene matches. Germline-derived CDR1 and CDR2 are SGHTA and FQGTGA. CDR3 region: CASSLTGAGGDNEQFF. The CDR3 DNA is TGTGCCAGCAGCTTAACGGGGGCGGGAGGCGACAATGAGCAGTTCTTC.

CDR3 sequence (DNA): TGTGCCAGCAGCCCTCAGGGGCGCGGATCCTACGAGCAGTACTTC. This sequence encodes CASSPQGRGSYEQYF. The gene calls are TRBV5-4 and TRBJ2-7; maybe TRBD1 (6 bases). The CDR3 spans 15 residues. The germline V gene has CDR1 SGHNT and CDR2 YYREEE (reference sequence). The V end lost 4 bases, the J end lost 1 base, and 15 bases lay between the germline ends.